Presented here are 19 T cell receptor beta chains from one specimen sequenced in a study of blood T cell repertoires in COVID-19. Using immunoSEQ multiplex PCR, the repertoire was profiled, and TCRdb retains in-frame clones only, with some absent. The sample carries roughly 52,000 clones, approximately 91% recorded once. Sequences were obtained from peripheral blood. Source of these receptors: a man in his sixties with active COVID-19.

The genes are TRBV4-1 and TRBJ2-1; D ambiguous. The CDR3 spans 15 residues. CDR1 MGHRA and CDR2 YSYEKL come from the germline V gene. Trimming cost V 0 bases and J 6 bases, with 12 bases left between them. CDR3 residues: CASSQDLVYLNEQFF. CDR3 in DNA: TGCGCCAGCAGCCAAGATTTAGTCTACCTCAATGAGCAGTTCTTC.

The chain joins TRBV4-1 to TRBJ2-5, with D possibly TRBD2 on 6 matching bases. The CDR3 runs 15 residues. Deletions cut 3 bases from V and 1 base from J, with 12 bases between. CDR1 is MGHRA and CDR2 is YSYEKL in the germline V gene. This CDR3 reads CASSQRERGQETQYF. The CDR3 DNA is TGCGCCAGCAGCCAGCGGGAAAGGGGCCAAGAGACCCAGTACTTC.

This chain joins TRBV12-3 or TRBV12-4 and TRBJ1-2; the D is unclear. V lost 8 bases, J lost 2 bases, and 6 bases lay in between. The CDR3 contains 11 residues. CDR3 residues: CASLGNYGYTF. In nucleotides, the CDR3 is TGTGCCAGCCTAGGAAACTATGGCTACACCTTC.

This clone was counted a few times. The chain uses TRBV9 and TRBJ1-2; D is possibly TRBD1 (6 bases). This CDR3 is 14 amino acids long. V shed 2 bases and J shed 0 bases, with 8 bases lying between them. Per the germline V gene, CDR1 is SGDLS and CDR2 is YYNGEE. CDR3 DNA sequence: TGTGCCAGCAGCGTCGGGACAACTAACTATGGCTACACCTTC. Residues: CASSVGTTNYGYTF.

The chain has TRBV9 and TRBJ2-1, with 8 bases identical to TRBD2. Germline V gene lookup returns CDR1 SGDLS and CDR2 YYNGEE. Trimming at V came to 4 bases and at J to 5 bases, leaving 8 bases not matched to a gene. This CDR3 contains 15 residues. The CDR3 coding sequence is TGTGCCAGCAGCCCGGCTAGCGGGCGCCACAATGAGCAGTTCTTC. Translating it yields CASSPASGRHNEQFF.

This clone has just one count. The V call is TRBV7-7, the J call TRBJ2-3; the D gene is possibly TRBD2 (5 bases). The ends were cut back, 3 bases at V and 10 bases at J, with 17 bases in the middle. The CDR3 has 14 residues. Per germline, CDR1 SSHAT and CDR2 FNYEAQ (reference sequence). The CDR3 sequence: CASSFRPDNGAQYF. The CDR3 DNA is TGTGCCAGCAGCTTTCGCCCAGATAACGGGGCGCAGTATTTT.

CDR3 sequence (DNA): TGTGCCACCAGCAGAATACAGGGGTCTAGCACAGATACGCAGTATTTT. Translation gives CATSRIQGSSTDTQYF. The rearrangement joins TRBV15 to TRBJ2-3, with 7 bases aligning to TRBD1. V dropped 2 bases and J dropped 0; count of bases not matched to a gene: 5. The CDR3 is 16 residues long. Per the germline V gene, CDR1 is LNHNV and CDR2 is YYDKDF (reference sequence).

The V and J genes are TRBV6-5 and TRBJ2-3; TRBD1 is a possible D gene (5 bases). CDR3 length: 16 amino acids. CDR1 and CDR2 (germline): MNHEY, SVGAGI. Deletions cut 2 bases from V and 1 base from J, with 13 bases between. The CDR3 DNA reads TGTGCCAGCAGTTACCAGGACACCCTTGGCACAGATACGCAGTATTTT. It specifies CASSYQDTLGTDTQYF.

V and J are TRBV7-6 and TRBJ2-2, with D possibly matching TRBD1 (5 bases). Germline CDR1 reads SGHVS; CDR2 reads FNYEAQ. The germline V and J ends were trimmed by 2 bases and 4 bases, with 17 bases remaining between them. This CDR3 is 17 amino acids long. Here the CDR3 reads CASSLSMAGSGTGELFF. The CDR3 region has the DNA TGTGCCAGCAGCTTATCGATGGCAGGGTCGGGCACCGGGGAGCTGTTTTTT. Combining the CDR3 with reference TRBV7-6 and TRBJ2-2 gives the whole variable domain GAGVSQSPRYKVTKRGQDVALRCDPISGHVSLYWYRQALGQGPEFLTYFNYEAQQDKSGLPNDRFSAERPEGSISTLTIQRTEQRDSAMYRCASSLSMAGSGTGELFFGEGSRLTVL.

The rearrangement joins TRBV7-6 to TRBJ2-2, with 10 nucleotides matching TRBD2. Germline V gene sequence: CDR1 SGHVS, CDR2 FNYEAQ. Trimming cost V 7 bases and J 3 bases; bases outside gene matches: 8. The CDR3 runs 16 residues. As DNA, the CDR3 is TGTGCCAGCAAACTAGCGGGACACACCTACACCGGGGAGCTGTTTTTT. It translates to CASKLAGHTYTGELFF.

The J gene is TRBJ2-7, the V gene TRBV4-1; 7 bases are a match to TRBD1. This CDR3 is 15 amino acids long. Per germline, CDR1 MGHRA and CDR2 YSYEKL. V was clipped by 6 bases and J by 4 bases; unmatched bases: 12. The CDR3 protein is CASSVATPGGYEQYF. The CDR3 DNA reads TGCGCCAGCAGTGTCGCGACCCCAGGGGGTTACGAGCAGTACTTC.

CDR3 amino acids: CASSESSPGQGGWETQYF. DNA of the CDR3: TGTGCCAGCAGTGAATCCTCCCCCGGACAGGGAGGTTGGGAGACCCAGTACTTC. The gene calls are TRBV6-1 and TRBJ2-5; 8 bases fit TRBD1. Germline trimming cut 2 bases from V and 5 bases from J; bases unmatched to any gene: 16. Per germline, CDR1 MNHNS and CDR2 SASEGT. This CDR3 is 18 amino acids long.

The chain employs TRBV14 and TRBJ2-5; the D gene is possibly TRBD2 (7 bases). Germline V CDR1 and CDR2: SGHDN, FVKESK. Trimming left V 3 bases short and J 4 bases short, with 15 bases between. The CDR3 is 15 amino acids. In DNA form, the CDR3 reads TGTGCCAGCAGCCACCTCGCCGGGGGGCGAGAGACCCAGTACTTC. It is translated as CASSHLAGGRETQYF.

This rearrangement joins TRBV6-6 to TRBJ2-7; 8 nucleotides align to TRBD2. With V trimmed by 7 bases and J by 2 bases, 7 bases remained unmatched. Germline V CDR1 and CDR2: MNHNY, SVGAGI (reference sequence). CDR3 length: 14 amino acids. The CDR3 is CASTLLAGPYEQYF. The CDR3 coding sequence is TGTGCCAGCACCCTCCTAGCGGGTCCCTACGAGCAGTACTTC.

This clone was detected once. The DNA for the CDR3 is TGTGCCAGCAGTGAATTAGGAGGGGGCGCCGGTAATGAAAAACTGTTTTTT. Translating it yields CASSELGGGAGNEKLFF. V gene TRBV25-1 combines with J gene TRBJ1-4; TRBD1 aligns across 7 bases. In germline, CDR1 is MGHDK, CDR2 SYGVNS. V was clipped by 1 base and J by 4 bases; unmatched bases: 9. There are 17 residues in the CDR3. Supplemented by reference TRBV25-1 and TRBJ1-4, the full variable domain reads EADIYQTPRYLVIGTGKKITLECSQTMGHDKMYWYQQDPGMELHLIHYSYGVNSTEKGDLSSESTVSRIRTEHFPLTLESARPSHTSQYLCASSELGGGAGNEKLFFGSGTQLSVL.

This rearrangement joins TRBV11-2 to TRBJ2-7; 8 bases agree with TRBD2. The CDR3 length is 13 residues. Germline V gene sequence: CDR1 SGHAT, CDR2 FQNNGV. The V and J ends lost 3 bases and 3 bases, in that order; junction bases with no gene match: 1. Here the CDR3 reads CASSLGTSYEQYF. The DNA of the CDR3 is TGTGCCAGCAGCTTGGGGACTAGCTACGAGCAGTACTTC.

This chain uses TRBV5-4 with TRBJ1-2; 7 positions agree with TRBD1. Losses at the gene ends were 10 bases for V and 5 bases for J; bases not matched to a gene: 8. The CDR3 consists of 12 residues. Germline values: CDR1 SGHNT, CDR2 YYREEE (reference sequence). As DNA, the CDR3 is TGTGCCTTACGACAGGGAAAGTATGGCTACACCTTC. Amino acids: CALRQGKYGYTF. Together with reference TRBV5-4 and TRBJ1-2, the CDR3 gives the full variable domain: ETGVTQSPTHLIKTRGQQVTLRCSSQSGHNTVSWYQQALGQGPQFIFQYYREEENGRGNFPPRFSGLQFPNYSSELNVNALELDDSALYLCALRQGKYGYTFGSGTRLTVV.

The chain employs TRBV5-5 and TRBJ1-5, with D possibly being TRBD1 (6 bases). The germline gives CDR1 SGHKS, CDR2 YYEKEE (reference sequence). The V and J ends lost 0 bases and 2 bases respectively, with 9 bases between them. The CDR3 extends over 15 amino acids. In nucleotides, the CDR3 is TGTGCCAGCAGCTTGGAGGGGGTCGGCAATCAGCCCCAGCATTTT. Amino acid sequence: CASSLEGVGNQPQHF. Full variable domain (missing parts from reference TRBV5-5 and TRBJ1-5): DAGVTQSPTHLIKTRGQQVTLRCSPISGHKSVSWYQQVLGQGPQFIFQYYEKEERGRGNFPDRFSARQFPNYSSELNVNALLLGDSALYLCASSLEGVGNQPQHFGDGTRLSIL.

The rearrangement links TRBV4-1 to TRBJ1-2; unclear D gene. This CDR3 has 15 amino acids. V gave up 1 base and J gave up 1 base, with 10 bases separating them. Per the germline V gene, CDR1 is MGHRA and CDR2 is YSYEKL. CDR3 in amino acids: CASSQGAGFNYGYTF. DNA of the CDR3: TGCGCCAGCAGCCAAGGGGCGGGGTTTAACTATGGCTACACCTTC.